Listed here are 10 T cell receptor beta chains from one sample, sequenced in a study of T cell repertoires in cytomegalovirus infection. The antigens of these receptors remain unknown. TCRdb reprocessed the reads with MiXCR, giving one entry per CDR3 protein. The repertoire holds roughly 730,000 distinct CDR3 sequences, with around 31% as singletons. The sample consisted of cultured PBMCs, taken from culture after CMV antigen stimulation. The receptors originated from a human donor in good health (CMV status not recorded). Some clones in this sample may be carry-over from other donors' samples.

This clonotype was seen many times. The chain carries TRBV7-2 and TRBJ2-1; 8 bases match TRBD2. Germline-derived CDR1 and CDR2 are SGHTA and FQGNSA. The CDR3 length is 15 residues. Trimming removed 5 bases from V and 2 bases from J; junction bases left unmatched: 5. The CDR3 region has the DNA TGTGCCAGCAGCACAGGACTAGCTGCCTACAATGAGCAGTTCTTC. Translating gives CASSTGLAAYNEQFF.

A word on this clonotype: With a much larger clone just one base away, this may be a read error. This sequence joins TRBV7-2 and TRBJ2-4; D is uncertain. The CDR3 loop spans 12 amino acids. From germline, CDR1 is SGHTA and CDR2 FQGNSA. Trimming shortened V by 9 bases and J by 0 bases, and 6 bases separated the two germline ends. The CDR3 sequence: CARSEAKNIQYF. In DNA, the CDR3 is TGTGCCAGAAGCGAAGCCAAAAACATTCAGTACTTC.

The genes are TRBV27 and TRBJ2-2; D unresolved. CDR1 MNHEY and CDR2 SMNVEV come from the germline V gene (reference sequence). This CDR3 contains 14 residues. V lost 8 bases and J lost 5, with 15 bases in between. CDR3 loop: CASSLQLGTGELFF. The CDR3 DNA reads TGTGCCAGCTCGCTACAGTTAGGGACCGGGGAGCTGTTTTTT.

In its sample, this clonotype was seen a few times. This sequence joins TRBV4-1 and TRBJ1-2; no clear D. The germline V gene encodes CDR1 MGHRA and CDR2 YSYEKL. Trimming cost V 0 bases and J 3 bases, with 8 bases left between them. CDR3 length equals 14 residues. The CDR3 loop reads CASSQETRDYGYTF. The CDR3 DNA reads TGCGCCAGCAGCCAAGAAACACGGGACTATGGCTACACCTTC.

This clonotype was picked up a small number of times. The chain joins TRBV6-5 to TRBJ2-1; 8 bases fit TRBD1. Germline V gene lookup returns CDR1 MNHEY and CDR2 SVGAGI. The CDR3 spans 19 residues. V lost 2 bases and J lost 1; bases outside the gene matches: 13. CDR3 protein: CASSYTTPGGLDSYNEQFF. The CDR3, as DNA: TGTGCCAGCAGTTACACAACCCCAGGGGGCCTAGATTCCTACAATGAGCAGTTCTTC.

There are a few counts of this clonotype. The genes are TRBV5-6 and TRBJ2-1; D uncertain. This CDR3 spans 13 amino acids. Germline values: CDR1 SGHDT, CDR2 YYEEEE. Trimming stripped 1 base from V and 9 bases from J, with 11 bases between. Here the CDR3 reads CASSLLLGIEQFF. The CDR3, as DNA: TGTGCCAGCAGCTTGTTGTTGGGCATTGAGCAGTTCTTC.

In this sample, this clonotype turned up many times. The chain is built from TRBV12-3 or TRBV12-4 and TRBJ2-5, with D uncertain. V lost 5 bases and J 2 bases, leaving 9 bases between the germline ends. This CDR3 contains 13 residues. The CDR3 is CASSPVLQETQYF. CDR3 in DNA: TGTGCCAGCAGTCCGGTGTTACAAGAGACCCAGTACTTC.

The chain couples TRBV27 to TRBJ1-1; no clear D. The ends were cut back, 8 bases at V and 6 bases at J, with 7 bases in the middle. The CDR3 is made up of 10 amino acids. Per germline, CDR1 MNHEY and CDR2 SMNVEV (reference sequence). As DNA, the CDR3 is TGTGCCAGCGTCGGGGCTGAAGCTTTCTTT. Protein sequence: CASVGAEAFF.

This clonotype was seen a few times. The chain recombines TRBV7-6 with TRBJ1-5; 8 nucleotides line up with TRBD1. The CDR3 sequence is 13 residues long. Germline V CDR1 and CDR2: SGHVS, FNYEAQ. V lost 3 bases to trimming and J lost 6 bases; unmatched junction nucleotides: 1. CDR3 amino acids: CASSFGTGQPQHF. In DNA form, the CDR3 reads TGTGCCAGCAGCTTCGGGACAGGTCAGCCCCAGCATTTT.

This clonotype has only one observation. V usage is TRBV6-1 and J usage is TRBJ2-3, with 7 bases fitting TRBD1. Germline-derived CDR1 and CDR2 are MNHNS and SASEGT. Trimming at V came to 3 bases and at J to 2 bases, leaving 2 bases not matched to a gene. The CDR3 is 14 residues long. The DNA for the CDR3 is TGTGCCAGCAGTGAGGGACAGCACACAGATACGCAGTATTTT. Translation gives CASSEGQHTDTQYF.